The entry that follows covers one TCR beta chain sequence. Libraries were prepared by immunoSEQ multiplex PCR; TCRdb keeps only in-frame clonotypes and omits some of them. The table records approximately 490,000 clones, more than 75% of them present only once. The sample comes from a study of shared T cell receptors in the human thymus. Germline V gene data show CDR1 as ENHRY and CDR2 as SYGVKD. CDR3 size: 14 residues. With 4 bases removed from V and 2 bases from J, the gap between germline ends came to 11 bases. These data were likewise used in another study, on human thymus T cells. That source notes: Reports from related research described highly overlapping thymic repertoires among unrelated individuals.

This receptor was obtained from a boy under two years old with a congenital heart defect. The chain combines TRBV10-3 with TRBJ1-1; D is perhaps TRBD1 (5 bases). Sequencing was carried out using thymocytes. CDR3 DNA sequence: TGTGCCATCAGTGTCAGGGCGGAAAACACTGAAGCTTTCTTT. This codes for CAISVRAENTEAFF.